The clone carrying this T cell receptor beta chain was recorded a few times. The antigen is not known. There were TCR beta CDR3 regions amplified from RNA transcripts. HTBI primers were employed in a first-round RT-PCR of the TCR CDR3. TCRdb used MiXCR to reprocess the multiplex PCR reads, holding one entry per CDR3 protein. The table shows about 350,000 distinct CDR3 sequences, with 12% to 15% occurring only once. The data were taken from a study of T cells in Graves' hyperthyroidism and ophthalmopathy. Study-wide results and limits: A model built on 13 V-J features separated ophthalmopathy from stable hyperthyroidism. Peripheral blood also featured most of the thyroid clonotypes expanded above 0.001.

The CDR3 has 15 amino acids. CDR1 MNHEY and CDR2 SMNVEV come from the germline V gene (reference sequence). V was clipped by 8 bases and J by 0 bases, with 14 bases between them. Source material: blood. V is TRBV27 and J is TRBJ2-1; D is perhaps TRBD2 (5 bases). The clonotype was recovered from a woman aged 60-75 years with Graves' ophthalmopathy. CDR3 nucleotide sequence: TGTGCCAGCGCAGCGGACGAGAGCTCCTACAATGAGCAGTTCTTC. Its translation: CASAADESSYNEQFF.